The present entry profiles one T cell receptor beta chain with its context. The data originate from a study of OX40 agonist ivuxolimab in advanced cancers. Study in general: Patients with hepatocellular carcinoma, melanoma, renal cell or head and neck cancer made up the dose-escalation patients. At 82.7% male, the cohort had a mean age of about 55 years, ranging from roughly 20 to 90.

Libraries were prepared by immunoSEQ multiplex PCR; TCRdb keeps only in-frame clonotypes and omits some of them. The sample records some 47,000 clones, 79% being singletons. The TCR originated in an adult with an advanced solid tumor such as melanoma, head and neck, liver or kidney cancer. Specimen: CD4+ or CD8+ T cells sorted from blood, collected in a trial of the OX40 agonist ivuxolimab.

CDR3 amino acids: CASSQDLGSPGEQYF. In nucleotides, the CDR3 is TGTGCCAGCAGCCAAGATCTTGGCAGTCCCGGGGAGCAGTACTTC. The chain links TRBV4-2 to TRBJ2-7, with D unresolved. Deletions cut 0 bases from V and 7 bases from J, with 16 bases between. The CDR3 has 15 residues. Germline V gene data show CDR1 as LGHNA and CDR2 as YNFKEQ.